Listed below are T cell receptor beta chains from one sample, sequenced in a study of CD8 T cells in ankylosing spondylitis. One entry per CDR3 protein results from TCRdb running MiXCR on the 5' RACE reads. The sample lists about 420,000 distinct CDR3 sequences, around 22% occurring once. Sequencing was carried out using blood, either unsorted or a sorted T cell fraction (not recorded which). The receptor set was obtained from a male donor with ankylosing spondylitis. The CDR3 runs from the conserved cysteine through the conserved F or W. A D gene is named only where the DNA matches it firmly. Clone size is given for some rows only: seen once, a few or many times, or a class if the clone is expanded.

clone_size	j_call	v_call	d_call	cdr3_aa	cdr3_nt
few	TRBJ2-5	TRBV10-3	.	CAISREGPAETQYF	TGTGCCATCAGCCGAGAGGGCCCTGCTGAGACCCAGTACTTC
.	TRBJ1-1	TRBV20-1	TRBD1	CSAVTGGTNTEAFF	TGCAGTGCGGTTACAGGGGGCACGAACACTGAAGCTTTCTTT
.	TRBJ2-7	TRBV11-3	.	CASSLGQSKQYF	TGTGCCAGCAGCCTAGGGCAGTCAAAGCAGTACTTC
.	TRBJ2-7	TRBV5-1	.	CASSLAGGSEAYEQYF	TGCGCCAGCAGCTTGGCGGGTGGCAGCGAAGCCTACGAGCAGTACTTC
.	TRBJ2-2	TRBV7-2	TRBD1	CASSLRQGAGGELFF	TGTGCCAGCAGCTTACGACAGGGGGCGGGCGGGGAGCTGTTTTTT
few	TRBJ2-7	TRBV6-1	TRBD1	CASSAGQLLFSYEQYF	TGTGCCAGCAGTGCGGGACAGCTTCTATTCTCCTACGAGCAGTACTTC
.	TRBJ2-4	TRBV6-1	TRBD2	CASTPGTSGTTAKNIQYF	TGTGCCAGCACTCCCGGGACTAGCGGGACTACGGCCAAAAACATTCAGTACTTC
.	TRBJ2-7	TRBV5-1	TRBD2	CASSLAAGEVGYEQYF	TGCGCCAGCAGCTTGGCGGCGGGGGAGGTAGGGTACGAGCAGTACTTC
few	TRBJ2-1	TRBV5-4	.	CASSPGTPNNEQFF	TGTGCCAGCAGCCCCGGGACACCTAACAATGAGCAGTTCTTC
many	TRBJ1-2	TRBV11-2	TRBD1	CASSLLQGLYYGYTF	TGTGCCAGCAGCTTATTACAGGGGCTATACTATGGCTACACCTTC
.	TRBJ1-2	TRBV6-6	.	CASTSRNYGYTF	TGTGCCAGCACCTCTCGGAACTATGGCTACACCTTC
few	TRBJ2-5	TRBV29-1	.	CSVDVAGQETQYF	TGCAGCGTTGATGTCGCAGGCCAAGAGACCCAGTACTTC
.	TRBJ1-1	TRBV19	.	CASSPQVWNTEAFF	TGTGCCAGTAGCCCACAGGTTTGGAACACTGAAGCTTTCTTT
once	TRBJ1-2	TRBV5-1	.	CASSLGLTGYGYTF	TGCGCCAGCAGCTTGGGGTTGACCGGGTATGGCTACACCTTC
.	TRBJ2-3	TRBV28	.	CASSSLLINTDTQYF	TGTGCCAGCAGCTCTCTATTAATTAACACAGATACGCAGTATTTT
few	TRBJ1-4	TRBV6-1	TRBD1	CASSRDRDEKLFF	TGTGCCAGCAGTCGGGACAGGGATGAAAAACTGTTTTTT
.	TRBJ1-2	TRBV9	.	CASSVDGRGYGYTF	TGTGCCAGCAGCGTAGATGGCAGGGGATATGGCTACACCTTC
few	TRBJ2-1	TRBV29-1	.	CSVETQGRGGNEQFF	TGCAGCGTTGAAACACAGGGAAGGGGTGGCAATGAGCAGTTCTTC
.	TRBJ2-1	TRBV24-1	TRBD2	CATSGSGTSGYNEQFF	TGTGCCACCAGTGGCTCCGGGACTAGCGGTTACAATGAGCAGTTCTTC
few	TRBJ2-3	TRBV29-1	TRBD1	CSVAETGPDTQYF	TGCAGCGTGGCGGAGACAGGGCCAGATACGCAGTATTTT
few	TRBJ1-1	TRBV2	TRBD1	CASSGQGRGTEAFF	TGTGCCAGCAGTGGACAGGGGAGAGGAACTGAAGCTTTCTTT
.	TRBJ1-1	TRBV15	.	CATKKGNTEAFF	TGTGCCACCAAGAAAGGGAACACTGAAGCTTTCTTT